This is a list of T cell receptor beta chains from one sample in a study of vaccination and CD4 T cells after COVID-19. Antigen specificity for these receptors is unknown. In TCRdb, the PCR reads were re-called with MiXCR into one record per CDR3 protein. The table lists approximately 20,000 distinct CDR3 sequences, 45% to 55% of them singletons. The sequencing here drew on CD4+ T cells from blood, cultured in vitro, taken about 7 months after SARS-CoV-2 vaccination. The receptors come from a human donor who had recovered from COVID-19. Both conserved end residues are part of each CDR3. D genes are given only for firm matches. For some rows the clone size is stated as once, few or many, or as a class when expanded; others skip it.

TRBJ2-5 | TRBD2 | TRBV6-4 | few | TGTGCCAGCAGTGTGACTAGCGGGAGTGAAGAGACCCAGTACTTC | CASSVTSGSEETQYF
TRBJ2-7 | NA | TRBV7-2 | NA | TGTGCCAGCAGCATAGCGGAAGGATACGAGCAGTACTTC | CASSIAEGYEQYF
TRBJ1-1 | NA | TRBV7-2 | NA | TGTGCCAGCAGACGAGGACAGAACACTGAAGCTTTCTTT | CASRRGQNTEAFF
TRBJ2-2 | TRBD1 | TRBV20-1 | NA | TGCAGTGCTACGGGACAGGCTAACACCGGGGAGCTGTTTTTT | CSATGQANTGELFF
TRBJ2-1 | NA | TRBV7-7 | NA | TGTGCTAGCAGTCCCGGACTCAGCTCCTACAATGAGCAGTTCTTC | CASSPGLSSYNEQFF
TRBJ1-5 | NA | TRBV7-3 | NA | TGTGCCAGCAGCTTAAGGGATAATCAGCCCCAGCATTTT | CASSLRDNQPQHF
TRBJ1-2 | NA | TRBV6-1 | NA | TGTGCCAGCAGTGAAGACAGGGAACGGTATGGCTACACCTTC | CASSEDRERYGYTF
TRBJ1-1 | NA | TRBV7-9 | NA | TGTGCCAGCAGCTTAGTTTTCGGTAGCACTGAAGCTTTCTTT | CASSLVFGSTEAFF
TRBJ2-5 | NA | TRBV2 | few | TGTGCCAGCACAGGGAGGGAGACCCAGTACTTC | CASTGRETQYF
TRBJ1-1 | NA | TRBV20-1 | NA | TGCAGTGCTAGAGATGGTGGGAGGAGCGGCGACACTGAAGCTTTCTTT | CSARDGGRSGDTEAFF
TRBJ2-7 | NA | TRBV7-9 | few | TGTGCCAGCAGCTTAGATTTGGCGGGGACGAGCCGCGAGCAGTACTTC | CASSLDLAGTSREQYF
TRBJ2-5 | TRBD2 | TRBV20-1 | few | TGCAGTGCCCCCCCGGACGGGCTAGCGGGGGAAACCGCAGAGACCCAGTACTTC | CSAPPDGLAGETAETQYF
TRBJ2-5 | TRBD2 | TRBV5-1 | NA | TGCGCCAGCTCACGCGGTGGGGGGGACCAAGAGACCCAGTACTTC | CASSRGGGDQETQYF
TRBJ2-1 | NA | TRBV7-2 | few | TGTGCCAGCAGCCCCCCAGGGTCTAGTCGCATCTACAATGAGCAGTTCTTC | CASSPPGSSRIYNEQFF
TRBJ2-1 | TRBD2 | TRBV24-1 | NA | TGTGCCACCAGTGACTCGGGAGGATACAATGAGCAGTTCTTC | CATSDSGGYNEQFF
TRBJ1-6 | TRBD1 | TRBV5-4 | few | TGTGCCAGCAGCACTGACAGGGATTCACCCCTCCACTTT | CASSTDRDSPLHF
TRBJ2-7 | NA | TRBV11-3 | few | TGTGCCAGCAGCCTAAGCCGGGACCAAGGCGAGTACTTC | CASSLSRDQGEYF
TRBJ1-1 | NA | TRBV5-1 | NA | TGCGCCAGCAGTGGAGGAAATTCGAACACTGAAGCTTTCTTT | CASSGGNSNTEAFF
TRBJ2-7 | TRBD1 | TRBV27 | NA | TGTGCCAGCAGAAAAAGGACAGGGCCCAACTCCTACGAGCAGTACTTC | CASRKRTGPNSYEQYF
TRBJ1-5 | NA | TRBV7-8 | few | TGTGCCAGCAGCCAATACGGGAGTAGCAATCAGCCCCAGCATTTT | CASSQYGSSNQPQHF
TRBJ2-7 | NA | TRBV28 | NA | TGTGCCAGCAGTTCCGGGTGGCGCAAGACCTACGAGCAGTACTTC | CASSSGWRKTYEQYF
TRBJ2-1 | TRBD2 | TRBV7-9 | NA | TGTGCCAGCAGCTTTCTTCTAGCGGGAGGGAATGAGCAGTTCTTC | CASSFLLAGGNEQFF
TRBJ2-3 | TRBD1 | TRBV24-1 | NA | TGTGCCATAGGGGGCCGCCAGGGCACAGATACGCAGTATTTT | CAIGGRQGTDTQYF
TRBJ2-1 | TRBD1 | TRBV7-9 | NA | TGTGCCAGCAGCCCTGGACAGGGCGTCAACAATGAGCAGTTCTTC | CASSPGQGVNNEQFF
TRBJ2-7 | TRBD2 | TRBV7-9 | few | TGTGCCAGCAGCTTAGGGGGAGGGCCTCTCGAGCAGTACTTC | CASSLGGGPLEQYF
TRBJ2-7 | NA | TRBV11-3 | NA | TGTGCCAGCAGTCGGGGTGGGGGGCTACAGGCCTACGAGCAGTACTTC | CASSRGGGLQAYEQYF
TRBJ1-2 | NA | TRBV15 | NA | TGTGCCACCAGCAGAGATAATCCCCTTGCAGGCGGCTATGGCTACACCTTC | CATSRDNPLAGGYGYTF
TRBJ2-1 | NA | TRBV7-2 | NA | TGTGCCAGCAGCTTGTGGGCTAGCGATTACAATGAGCAGTTCTTC | CASSLWASDYNEQFF
TRBJ2-3 | NA | TRBV7-7 | NA | TGTGCTAGCAGCTTAGGGCACCCTCCAGCAGATACGCAGTATTTT | CASSLGHPPADTQYF
TRBJ2-5 | TRBD1 | TRBV24-1 | NA | TGTGCCACCAGTGATTCCAAACAGGGGCGAGGGACCCAGTACTTC | CATSDSKQGRGTQYF
TRBJ2-3 | TRBD2 | TRBV29-1 | NA | TGCAGCGTTGATCGCGGGGGGGGAATAGATACGCAGTATTTT | CSVDRGGGIDTQYF